The present TCR beta chain was sequenced within a study of cytomegalovirus exposure and HLA in healthy donors. V lost 5 bases to trimming and J lost 8 bases, with 16 bases between them. The CDR3 totals 13 residues. Germline V gives CDR1 SQVTM, CDR2 ANQGSEA. Researchers ran the PCR with 60 Vbeta and 13 Jbeta primers. Using immunoSEQ multiplex PCR, the repertoire was profiled, and TCRdb retains in-frame clones only, with some absent. The sample has some 150,000 clones, 65% to 85% seen once. The receptor was derived from a woman aged 25 to 39 in good health and CMV-seropositive. The chain couples TRBV29-1 to TRBJ2-1; maybe TRBD2 (5 bases). Sequencing used PBMCs. The CDR3 loop is CSVISGSLYEQFF. The CDR3 nucleotides read TGCAGCGTTATATCGGGGTCTCTCTATGAGCAGTTCTTC.